This TCR beta chain is drawn from a study of CD8+CD57+ T cells in acquired aplastic anemia. Points from the study as a whole: It was found that some 30 CD8+ CDR3 sequences were shared between patients and controls.

Per the germline V gene, CDR1 is MNHNY and CDR2 is SVGAGI (reference sequence). Trimming pared 3 bases from V and 7 bases from J, leaving 12 bases between. CDR3 length equals 13 residues. As to this clonotype: Antigen unknown.

The template for TCR beta VDJ and CDR3 sequence profiling was genomic DNA. Using its own MiXCR run on the reads, TCRdb lists one record per CDR3 protein. This sample carries 100,000 to 150,000 distinct CDR3 sequences, 48% of them seen once, and the ten largest clones take 2% to 3%. The chain employs TRBV6-6 and TRBJ1-1, with D maybe TRBD1 (5 bases). The specimen sequenced was sorted CD4+, CD8+, or CD8+CD57+ T cells (not recorded which) from PBMCs. The clonotype comes from a human donor in good health, serving as a control. In DNA form, the CDR3 reads TGTGCCAGCAGTTATGGAACGGGGGGTGAAGCTTTCTTT. This encodes CASSYGTGGEAFF.